The rows below give T cell receptor beta chains drawn from one sample of a study of blood T cell repertoires in COVID-19. The data were produced by immunoSEQ multiplex PCR, yet TCRdb's version contains in-frame clones alone and is incomplete. This table has roughly 130,000 clones, about 83% appearing once. The sequenced material came from PBMCs or T cells enriched from blood (not recorded which). Every receptor here comes from a woman aged 45-60 years with acute COVID-19. Both conserved end residues are part of each CDR3. The order of the fields is V gene, CDR3 length, J gene, D gene, clone size, CDR3 protein, CDR3 DNA. A D gene is named only where the DNA matches it firmly. Only part of the rows carry a size: once, few, many, or a class if the clone is expanded.

V gene: TRBV5-8; CDR3 length: 15; J gene: TRBJ2-1; D gene: TRBD2; clone size: NA; CDR3 protein: CASSPWAGGTNEQFF; CDR3 DNA: TGTGCCAGCAGCCCGTGGGCGGGAGGGACCAATGAGCAGTTCTTC
V gene: TRBV2; CDR3 length: 14; J gene: TRBJ1-2; D gene: NA; clone size: NA; CDR3 protein: CASSADGRGYGYTF; CDR3 DNA: TGTGCCAGCAGTGCGGACGGGAGGGGCTATGGCTACACCTTC
V gene: TRBV5-1; CDR3 length: 14; J gene: TRBJ2-5; D gene: TRBD1; clone size: NA; CDR3 protein: CASGFGTGGETQYF; CDR3 DNA: TGCGCCAGCGGATTCGGGACAGGGGGTGAGACCCAGTACTTC
V gene: TRBV5-1; CDR3 length: 15; J gene: TRBJ2-3; D gene: NA; clone size: NA; CDR3 protein: CASSLSLAPTDTQYF; CDR3 DNA: TGCGCCAGCAGCTTGTCCCTAGCGCCCACAGATACGCAGTATTTT
V gene: TRBV13; CDR3 length: 16; J gene: TRBJ2-3; D gene: NA; clone size: few; CDR3 protein: CASSPGRRGYTDTQYF; CDR3 DNA: TGTGCCAGCAGCCCTGGAAGGAGGGGTTACACAGATACGCAGTATTTT
V gene: TRBV14; CDR3 length: 13; J gene: TRBJ1-1; D gene: NA; clone size: NA; CDR3 protein: CASSPHMNTEAFF; CDR3 DNA: TGTGCCAGCAGCCCACATATGAACACTGAAGCTTTCTTT
V gene: TRBV6-5; CDR3 length: 13; J gene: TRBJ2-4; D gene: NA; clone size: NA; CDR3 protein: CASRNDRQNIQYF; CDR3 DNA: TGTGCCAGCAGGAACGACAGACAAAACATTCAGTACTTC
V gene: TRBV19; CDR3 length: 18; J gene: TRBJ1-5; D gene: TRBD1; clone size: NA; CDR3 protein: CASSPRDRGPLRSQPQHF; CDR3 DNA: TGTGCCAGTAGTCCCCGGGACAGGGGGCCGCTCAGGTCTCAGCCCCAGCATTTT
V gene: TRBV5-4; CDR3 length: 12; J gene: TRBJ2-3; D gene: NA; clone size: NA; CDR3 protein: CASSLFGDTQYF; CDR3 DNA: TGTGCCAGCAGCTTGTTCGGGGATACGCAGTATTTT
V gene: TRBV2; CDR3 length: 14; J gene: TRBJ1-5; D gene: NA; clone size: NA; CDR3 protein: CASTEESGNQPQHF; CDR3 DNA: TGTGCCAGCACTGAAGAGAGCGGTAATCAGCCCCAGCATTTT
V gene: TRBV6-2/TRBV6-3; CDR3 length: 15; J gene: TRBJ2-7; D gene: NA; clone size: NA; CDR3 protein: CASSYLTGAIYEQYF; CDR3 DNA: TGTGCCAGCAGTTACCTGACGGGAGCCATCTACGAGCAGTACTTC
V gene: TRBV30; CDR3 length: 16; J gene: TRBJ1-6; D gene: NA; clone size: NA; CDR3 protein: CAWRAPRGGEGSPLHF; CDR3 DNA: TGTGCCTGGAGAGCCCCCCGAGGGGGTGAGGGTTCACCCCTCCACTTT
V gene: TRBV7-9; CDR3 length: 14; J gene: TRBJ2-1; D gene: NA; clone size: NA; CDR3 protein: CASSLGHTYNEQFF; CDR3 DNA: TGTGCCAGCAGCTTAGGACACACTTACAATGAGCAGTTCTTC
V gene: TRBV14; CDR3 length: 15; J gene: TRBJ2-3; D gene: TRBD2; clone size: NA; CDR3 protein: CASSLGGLAEDTQYF; CDR3 DNA: TGTGCCAGCAGCCTCGGTGGGCTAGCGGAAGATACGCAGTATTTT
V gene: TRBV18; CDR3 length: 16; J gene: TRBJ2-1; D gene: TRBD2; clone size: once; CDR3 protein: CASSPPLLAVYNEQFF; CDR3 DNA: TGTGCCAGCTCACCACCCCTCCTAGCGGTCTACAATGAGCAGTTCTTC
V gene: TRBV19; CDR3 length: 14; J gene: TRBJ1-2; D gene: NA; clone size: NA; CDR3 protein: CASSIQVANYGYTF; CDR3 DNA: TGTGCCAGTAGTATTCAGGTAGCTAACTATGGCTACACCTTC
V gene: TRBV30; CDR3 length: 18; J gene: TRBJ1-3; D gene: NA; clone size: NA; CDR3 protein: CAWSDEYVHGTSGNTIYF; CDR3 DNA: TGTGCCTGGAGTGACGAGTACGTTCACGGTACCTCTGGAAACACCATATATTTT
V gene: TRBV6-5; CDR3 length: 13; J gene: TRBJ1-4; D gene: NA; clone size: NA; CDR3 protein: CASRAGVDEKLFF; CDR3 DNA: TGTGCCAGCAGGGCAGGGGTTGATGAAAAACTGTTTTTT
V gene: TRBV5-4; CDR3 length: 13; J gene: TRBJ1-1; D gene: NA; clone size: NA; CDR3 protein: CASNLQGISEAFF; CDR3 DNA: TGTGCCAGCAACCTCCAGGGGATCTCTGAAGCTTTCTTT
V gene: TRBV2; CDR3 length: 14; J gene: TRBJ1-2; D gene: TRBD1; clone size: NA; CDR3 protein: CASSEAGGIYGYTF; CDR3 DNA: TGTGCCAGCAGTGAGGCAGGGGGAATCTATGGCTACACCTTC
V gene: TRBV7-3; CDR3 length: 14; J gene: TRBJ1-4; D gene: TRBD1; clone size: NA; CDR3 protein: CASSSDRDNEKLFF; CDR3 DNA: TGTGCCAGCTCCTCGGACAGGGATAACGAAAAACTGTTTTTT
V gene: TRBV6-1; CDR3 length: 14; J gene: TRBJ1-5; D gene: NA; clone size: NA; CDR3 protein: CASSELRGGQPQHF; CDR3 DNA: TGTGCCAGCAGTGAATTGAGGGGAGGTCAGCCCCAGCATTTT
V gene: TRBV10-3; CDR3 length: 15; J gene: TRBJ1-3; D gene: NA; clone size: many; CDR3 protein: CAISEGRSSGNTIYF; CDR3 DNA: TGTGCCATCAGTGAGGGAAGGAGCTCTGGAAACACCATATATTTT
V gene: TRBV4-2; CDR3 length: 18; J gene: TRBJ2-1; D gene: TRBD2; clone size: once; CDR3 protein: CASSQDNVGTSLPYEQFF; CDR3 DNA: TGTGCCAGCAGCCAAGATAACGTCGGGACTAGCCTCCCCTATGAGCAGTTCTTC
V gene: TRBV5-6; CDR3 length: 15; J gene: TRBJ1-4; D gene: NA; clone size: NA; CDR3 protein: CASNPFGGTHEKLFF; CDR3 DNA: TGTGCCAGCAACCCCTTCGGGGGAACCCATGAAAAACTGTTTTTT
V gene: TRBV18; CDR3 length: 14; J gene: TRBJ1-4; D gene: NA; clone size: NA; CDR3 protein: CASSPPGHPEKLFF; CDR3 DNA: TGTGCCAGCTCACCACCGGGACATCCCGAAAAACTGTTTTTT
V gene: TRBV12-2; CDR3 length: 15; J gene: TRBJ2-1; D gene: NA; clone size: NA; CDR3 protein: CASRLLTREVHEQFF; CDR3 DNA: TGTGCAAGTCGCTTACTGACGAGGGAGGTCCATGAGCAGTTCTTC
V gene: TRBV27; CDR3 length: 15; J gene: TRBJ1-1; D gene: TRBD1; clone size: NA; CDR3 protein: CASRRQGQGNTEAFF; CDR3 DNA: TGTGCCAGCCGTCGGCAAGGACAGGGGAACACTGAAGCTTTCTTT
V gene: TRBV19; CDR3 length: 15; J gene: TRBJ2-7; D gene: TRBD2; clone size: NA; CDR3 protein: CASSIGVAGSYEQYF; CDR3 DNA: TGTGCCAGTAGTATCGGGGTAGCGGGATCCTACGAGCAGTACTTC
V gene: TRBV9; CDR3 length: 16; J gene: TRBJ2-7; D gene: NA; clone size: NA; CDR3 protein: CASSVGTPAGTYEQYF; CDR3 DNA: TGTGCCAGCAGCGTTGGGACCCCTGCGGGAACCTACGAGCAGTACTTC
V gene: TRBV7-7; CDR3 length: 15; J gene: TRBJ2-7; D gene: TRBD2; clone size: NA; CDR3 protein: CASSSSAGGSYEQYF; CDR3 DNA: TGTGCTAGCAGCTCTTCGGCGGGAGGGTCCTACGAGCAGTACTTC
V gene: TRBV27; CDR3 length: 13; J gene: TRBJ1-1; D gene: NA; clone size: NA; CDR3 protein: CASSQHGGLGAFF; CDR3 DNA: TGTGCCAGCAGTCAGCACGGGGGTCTTGGGGCTTTCTTT
V gene: TRBV10-3; CDR3 length: 14; J gene: TRBJ1-2; D gene: NA; clone size: NA; CDR3 protein: CAISHPGHQYGYTF; CDR3 DNA: TGTGCCATCAGTCACCCGGGACACCAGTATGGCTACACCTTC
V gene: TRBV6-5; CDR3 length: 15; J gene: TRBJ1-5; D gene: NA; clone size: once; CDR3 protein: CATSRSRVPNQPQHF; CDR3 DNA: TGTGCCACCAGCAGGAGCAGGGTTCCTAATCAGCCCCAGCATTTT
V gene: TRBV9; CDR3 length: 15; J gene: TRBJ2-7; D gene: TRBD2; clone size: NA; CDR3 protein: CASSVGLAGSSEQYF; CDR3 DNA: TGTGCCAGCAGCGTAGGACTAGCGGGATCGAGTGAGCAGTACTTC
V gene: TRBV9; CDR3 length: 13; J gene: TRBJ2-2; D gene: NA; clone size: few; CDR3 protein: CASSVGLHGELFF; CDR3 DNA: TGTGCCAGCAGCGTAGGGCTCCACGGGGAGCTGTTTTTT
V gene: TRBV19; CDR3 length: 14; J gene: TRBJ1-3; D gene: TRBD1; clone size: once; CDR3 protein: CASKGQGSGNTIYF; CDR3 DNA: TGTGCCAGTAAGGGACAGGGTTCTGGAAACACCATATATTTT
V gene: TRBV7-8; CDR3 length: 13; J gene: TRBJ2-1; D gene: NA; clone size: NA; CDR3 protein: CASDSYRRNEQFF; CDR3 DNA: TGTGCCAGCGACTCTTACCGGCGGAATGAGCAGTTCTTC
V gene: TRBV11-3; CDR3 length: 15; J gene: TRBJ2-2; D gene: NA; clone size: NA; CDR3 protein: CASSVILGNTGELFF; CDR3 DNA: TGTGCCAGCAGCGTAATCCTAGGAAACACCGGGGAGCTGTTTTTT
V gene: TRBV18; CDR3 length: 16; J gene: TRBJ2-7; D gene: NA; clone size: NA; CDR3 protein: CASSTQTGYPPGEQYF; CDR3 DNA: TGTGCCAGCTCAACACAGACAGGCTACCCCCCGGGAGAGCAGTACTTC
V gene: TRBV7-9; CDR3 length: 15; J gene: TRBJ2-2; D gene: TRBD2; clone size: NA; CDR3 protein: CASLFSGSSTGELFF; CDR3 DNA: TGTGCCAGCTTGTTTAGCGGGAGCAGCACCGGGGAGCTGTTTTTT
V gene: TRBV7-9; CDR3 length: 16; J gene: TRBJ1-5; D gene: TRBD1; clone size: NA; CDR3 protein: CASSSTGAGSNQPQHF; CDR3 DNA: TGTGCCAGCAGCTCTACAGGGGCGGGGAGCAATCAGCCCCAGCATTTT
V gene: TRBV12-3/TRBV12-4; CDR3 length: 12; J gene: TRBJ2-1; D gene: NA; clone size: NA; CDR3 protein: CASSPSVNEQFF; CDR3 DNA: TGTGCCAGCAGCCCCTCAGTAAATGAGCAGTTCTTC
V gene: TRBV3-1/TRBV3-2; CDR3 length: 14; J gene: TRBJ1-3; D gene: NA; clone size: NA; CDR3 protein: CASSPRAGRSTIYF; CDR3 DNA: TGTGCCAGCAGCCCTCGGGCGGGGCGGAGCACCATATATTTT
V gene: TRBV30; CDR3 length: 12; J gene: TRBJ2-3; D gene: NA; clone size: NA; CDR3 protein: CAWNLGTDTQYF; CDR3 DNA: TGTGCCTGGAACTTAGGCACAGATACGCAGTATTTT
V gene: TRBV5-4; CDR3 length: 12; J gene: TRBJ2-5; D gene: NA; clone size: few; CDR3 protein: CASSFGGETQYF; CDR3 DNA: TGTGCCAGCAGCTTCGGGGGAGAGACCCAGTACTTC
V gene: TRBV29-1; CDR3 length: 10; J gene: TRBJ1-5; D gene: NA; clone size: NA; CDR3 protein: CAAGERPQHF; CDR3 DNA: TGCGCAGCGGGGGAGAGGCCCCAGCATTTT
V gene: TRBV7-8; CDR3 length: 14; J gene: TRBJ2-5; D gene: NA; clone size: NA; CDR3 protein: CASTQRVNQETQYF; CDR3 DNA: TGTGCCAGCACCCAGCGGGTTAACCAAGAGACCCAGTACTTC
V gene: TRBV6-1; CDR3 length: 15; J gene: TRBJ2-7; D gene: NA; clone size: NA; CDR3 protein: CASSEEPRGVYEQYF; CDR3 DNA: TGTGCCAGCAGTGAAGAACCGCGCGGGGTCTACGAGCAGTACTTC
V gene: TRBV24-1; CDR3 length: 16; J gene: TRBJ2-7; D gene: NA; clone size: NA; CDR3 protein: CATSDLGASGSYEQYF; CDR3 DNA: TGTGCCACCAGTGATTTGGGGGCCTCGGGTTCCTACGAGCAGTACTTC
V gene: TRBV6-1; CDR3 length: 13; J gene: TRBJ2-7; D gene: NA; clone size: NA; CDR3 protein: CASSEWRAYEQYF; CDR3 DNA: TGTGCCAGCAGTGAATGGAGAGCCTACGAGCAGTACTTC
V gene: TRBV3-1/TRBV3-2; CDR3 length: 22; J gene: TRBJ2-7; D gene: TRBD2; clone size: NA; CDR3 protein: CASSQVVTGGELAGGLAYEQYF; CDR3 DNA: TGTGCCAGCAGCCAAGTTGTAACAGGGGGCGAACTAGCGGGAGGGCTAGCCTACGAGCAGTACTTC
V gene: TRBV11-3; CDR3 length: 15; J gene: TRBJ2-1; D gene: TRBD2; clone size: NA; CDR3 protein: CASSAGTSGYNEQFF; CDR3 DNA: TGTGCCAGCAGCGCCGGGACTAGCGGTTACAATGAGCAGTTCTTC
V gene: TRBV18; CDR3 length: 15; J gene: TRBJ2-5; D gene: NA; clone size: NA; CDR3 protein: CASSPSYGVGETQYF; CDR3 DNA: TGTGCCAGCTCACCGTCCTACGGGGTTGGAGAGACCCAGTACTTC
V gene: TRBV25-1; CDR3 length: 13; J gene: TRBJ2-7; D gene: NA; clone size: NA; CDR3 protein: CASSVSGLYEQYF; CDR3 DNA: TGTGCCAGCAGTGTAAGCGGCCTCTACGAGCAGTACTTC